These 12 T cell receptor beta chains were sequenced from one sample in a study of OX40 agonist ivuxolimab in advanced cancers. Produced via immunoSEQ multiplex PCR; TCRdb's table is partial and in-frame only. This table has tens of thousands of clones, more than 85% appearing once. Source: CD4+ or CD8+ T cells sorted from blood, taken in a trial of the OX40 agonist ivuxolimab. All receptors come from an adult with an advanced solid tumor such as melanoma, head and neck, liver or kidney cancer.

This sequence joins TRBV4-2 and TRBJ2-7, with D unclear. The CDR3 has 13 amino acids. Deletions cut 1 base from V and 3 bases from J, with 7 bases between. The germline CDR1 and CDR2 sequences are LGHNA and YNFKEQ. As DNA, the CDR3 is TGTGCCAGCAGCCAAGGCAGGCACTACGAGCAGTACTTC. Encoded protein: CASSQGRHYEQYF.

V usage is TRBV29-1 and J usage is TRBJ1-1, with no clear D. Germline CDR1 SQVTM, CDR2 ANQGSEA. The germline V and J ends were trimmed by 4 bases and 1 base, with 7 bases remaining between them. The CDR3 runs 12 residues. Here the CDR3 DNA reads TGCAGCGTTGCGACTGCGAACACTGAAGCTTTCTTT. Amino acids: CSVATANTEAFF.

The chain uses TRBV11-2 and TRBJ1-6; D perhaps matches TRBD1 (5 bases). This CDR3 is built from 14 residues. In germline, CDR1 is SGHAT, CDR2 FQNNGV. V lost 2 bases and J 8 bases, leaving 10 bases between the germline ends. CDR3 nucleotides: TGTGCCAGCAGCTTATCAAGAGGGGATTCACCCCTCCACTTT. Translation: CASSLSRGDSPLHF.

The chain employs TRBV27 and TRBJ1-4, with D possibly matching TRBD1 (5 bases). Trimming cost V 10 bases and J 3 bases, with 9 bases left between them. Germline values: CDR1 MNHEY, CDR2 SMNVEV (reference sequence). CDR3 length: 12 amino acids. The CDR3 DNA follows: TGTGCCACCAGGGCGGCTAATGAAAAACTGTTTTTT. This encodes CATRAANEKLFF.

The gene calls are TRBV5-1 and TRBJ1-4; TRBD1 matches at 7 bases. CDR3 length: 12 amino acids. The V gene end was trimmed by 3 bases and the J gene end by 8 bases; junction bases not matched to a gene: 1. Germline V gene sequence: CDR1 SGHRS, CDR2 YFSETQ. CDR3 in amino acids: CASSSQGEKLFF. The CDR3 DNA reads TGCGCCAGCAGCTCACAGGGGGAAAAACTGTTTTTT.

The chain recombines TRBV5-1 with TRBJ1-2; D gene unclear. This CDR3 is 16 amino acids long. V was shortened by 0 bases and J by 4 bases, with 16 bases between the two germline ends. Germline V gene data show CDR1 as SGHRS and CDR2 as YFSETQ. The CDR3 DNA sequence: TGCGCCAGCAGCTTGGTTGCAGACCAGATACTCTATGGCTACACCTTC. Protein: CASSLVADQILYGYTF.

Only a few counts were recorded for this clone. V and J are TRBV4-1 and TRBJ2-4; unclear D gene. From germline, CDR1 is MGHRA and CDR2 YSYEKL. V was cut by 4 bases and J by 8 bases, with 12 bases left in between. This CDR3 is built from 13 residues. The CDR3 nucleotides read TGCGCCAGCAGCCGGATGGCTGGCGACATTCAGTACTTC. This translates into CASSRMAGDIQYF.

This clone came up once. The chain couples TRBV19 to TRBJ1-4; no definite D call. Germline assignment: CDR1 LNHDA and CDR2 SQIVND (reference sequence). Trimming stripped 3 bases from V and 8 bases from J, with 13 bases between. The CDR3 contains 14 residues. This CDR3 is CASSILDFGEKLFF. The CDR3 coding sequence is TGTGCCAGTAGTATTTTAGATTTTGGAGAAAAACTGTTTTTT.

The gene calls are TRBV6-4 and TRBJ2-3; possibly TRBD2 for D (5 bases). The CDR3 spans 12 residues. Per the germline V gene, CDR1 is MRHNA and CDR2 is SNTAGT. Trimming removed 4 bases from V and 6 bases from J, with 8 bases in between. The CDR3 loop reads CASSAPGDTQYF. Written as DNA, the CDR3 is TGTGCCAGCAGTGCCCCGGGGGATACGCAGTATTTT.

This rearrangement joins TRBV7-2 to TRBJ2-6; tentative D call: TRBD2 (5 bases). The CDR3 has 16 residues. Germline loops: CDR1 SGHTA, CDR2 FQGNSA. Trimming took off 5 bases at V and 0 bases at J, with 11 bases between the two ends. This CDR3 reads CASSPRADSGANVLTF. In nucleotides, the CDR3 is TGTGCCAGCAGCCCAAGAGCGGACTCTGGGGCCAACGTCCTGACTTTC.

This sequence joins TRBV9 and TRBJ2-5, with D possibly TRBD2 on 6 matching bases. Trimming removed 3 bases at V and 11 bases at J, with 14 bases between. Germline V gene sequence: CDR1 SGDLS, CDR2 YYNGEE. The CDR3 sequence is 12 residues long. The DNA of the CDR3 is TGTGCCAGCAGCGGCGGGGTGGGGGAGCAGTACTTC. Translating it yields CASSGGVGEQYF.

This sequence joins TRBV18 and TRBJ2-7; 8 bases line up with TRBD1. The CDR3 length is 13 residues. Germline V gene sequence: CDR1 KGHSH, CDR2 LQKENI. J gave up 2 bases and V 4 bases, and 1 base lay outside the gene matches. The CDR3 sequence is CASSRQGPYEQYF. The CDR3 nucleotides read TGTGCCAGCTCACGACAGGGGCCCTACGAGCAGTACTTC.